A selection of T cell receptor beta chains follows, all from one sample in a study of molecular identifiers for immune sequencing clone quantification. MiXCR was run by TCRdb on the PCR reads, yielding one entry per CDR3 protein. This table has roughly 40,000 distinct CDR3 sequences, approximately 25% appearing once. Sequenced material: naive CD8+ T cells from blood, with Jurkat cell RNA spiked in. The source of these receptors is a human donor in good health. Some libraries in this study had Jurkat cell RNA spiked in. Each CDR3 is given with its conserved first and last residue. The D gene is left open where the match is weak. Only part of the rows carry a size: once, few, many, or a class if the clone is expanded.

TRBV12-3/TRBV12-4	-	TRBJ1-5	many	TGTGCCAGCAGATCGGGAAGTCAGCCCCAGCATTTT	CASRSGSQPQHF
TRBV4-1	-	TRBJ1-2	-	TGCGCCAGCAGCCAAGACCGGGGCCTAACTCCCTATGGCTACACCTTC	CASSQDRGLTPYGYTF
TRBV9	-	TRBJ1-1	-	TGTGCCAGCAGCGGTGGTAGATCTAACACTGAAGCTTTCTTT	CASSGGRSNTEAFF
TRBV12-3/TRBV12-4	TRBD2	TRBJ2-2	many	TGTGCCAGCAGTTTTGCGGGGGACACCGGGGAGCTGTTTTTT	CASSFAGDTGELFF
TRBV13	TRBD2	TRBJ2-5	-	TGTGCCAGCCGCCACGGCCTAGCGGGCCAAGAGACCCAGTACTTC	CASRHGLAGQETQYF
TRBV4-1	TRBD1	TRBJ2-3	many	TGCGCCAGCAGCCAAGATAGCTTCGGGACAGGGGTAGATACGCAGTATTTT	CASSQDSFGTGVDTQYF
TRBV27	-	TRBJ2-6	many	TGTGCCAGCAGTCGGGTCGACTCTGGGGCCAACGTCCTGACTTTC	CASSRVDSGANVLTF
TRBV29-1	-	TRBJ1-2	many	TGCAGCGTTGTTGTGGACACGGACTACTATGGCTACACCTTC	CSVVVDTDYYGYTF
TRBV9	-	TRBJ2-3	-	TGTGCCAGCAGCTCCGGAATCAATTCAGATAGCACAAATACGCAGTATTTT	CASSSGINSDSTNTQYF
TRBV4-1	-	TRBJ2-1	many	TGCGCCAGCAGCCATTCCAGGGTATCCTACAATGAGCAGTTCTTC	CASSHSRVSYNEQFF
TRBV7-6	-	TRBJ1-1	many	TGTGCCAGCAGCCCCGCGGGGCCAAACACTGAAGCTTTCTTT	CASSPAGPNTEAFF
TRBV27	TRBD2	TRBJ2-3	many	TGTGCCAGCAGTCCACCCAAACTGACTAGCGGGAGAACAGATACGCAGTATTTT	CASSPPKLTSGRTDTQYF
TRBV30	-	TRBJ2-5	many	TGTGCCTGGAGTAACGTAGACGAGACCCAGTACTTC	CAWSNVDETQYF
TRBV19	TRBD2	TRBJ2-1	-	TGTGCCAGTAGTATCGGGACTAGAGGCTACAATGAGCAGTTCTTC	CASSIGTRGYNEQFF
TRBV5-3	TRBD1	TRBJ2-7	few	TGTGCCAGCAGCATAAGGACAGGCGAGCAGTACTTC	CASSIRTGEQYF
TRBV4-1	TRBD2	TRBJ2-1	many	TGCGCCAGCAGCCGGGGACTAGCCCGGAACAATGAGCAGTTCTTC	CASSRGLARNNEQFF
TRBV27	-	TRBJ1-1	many	TGTGCCAGCGTCAACTTACAGGGTAGAGCTTTCTTT	CASVNLQGRAFF
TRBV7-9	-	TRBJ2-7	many	TGTGCCAGCAGAAGCTTAGGGGTTGAGCAGTACTTC	CASRSLGVEQYF
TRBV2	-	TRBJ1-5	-	TGTGCCAGCAGTGAGTACGGAAATAGCAATCAGCCCCAGCATTTT	CASSEYGNSNQPQHF
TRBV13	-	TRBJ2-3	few	TGTGCCAGCAGCTTAGGCGGCGCGGGGACAGATACGCAGTATTTT	CASSLGGAGTDTQYF
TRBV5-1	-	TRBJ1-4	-	TGCGCCAGCGCCAGATTTTGGGGGGCTAATGAAAAACTGTTTTTT	CASARFWGANEKLFF
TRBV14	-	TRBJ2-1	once	TGTGCCAGCAGCCAAGAGCTAGCTACCTACAATGAGCAGGTCTTC	CASSQELATYNEQVF
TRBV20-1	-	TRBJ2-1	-	TGCAGTGCTAGAGATCTGTCGGGAGCGGACAATGAGCAGTTCTTC	CSARDLSGADNEQFF
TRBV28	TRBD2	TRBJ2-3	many	TGTGCCAGCAGTTTACGGACTAGCGGGAGGGCCTCGGATACGCAGTATTTT	CASSLRTSGRASDTQYF
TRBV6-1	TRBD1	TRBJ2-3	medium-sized	TGTGCCAGCAGTGAACACCCTTTTGACAGGGGAGTCACAGATACGCAGTATTTT	CASSEHPFDRGVTDTQYF
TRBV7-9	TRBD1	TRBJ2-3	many	TGTGCCAGCGGCTTAGTGGGACAGTTACGCACAGATACGCAGTATTTT	CASGLVGQLRTDTQYF
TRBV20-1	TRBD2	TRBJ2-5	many	TGCAGTGCAACCCCTCCCGGACTAGCGGACGTGGGGAGAGAGACCCAGTACTTC	CSATPPGLADVGRETQYF
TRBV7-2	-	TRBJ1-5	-	TGTGCCAGCTCATGGAGGTCCCTCAATCAGCCCCAGCATTTT	CASSWRSLNQPQHF
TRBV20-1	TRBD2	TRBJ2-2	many	TGCAGTGCTAGGGGGAGAAGCGGACTAGCGGGACACACCGGGGAGCTGTTTTTT	CSARGRSGLAGHTGELFF
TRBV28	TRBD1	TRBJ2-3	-	TGTGCAGGACAGGCCCGGATTACAGATACGCAGTATTTT	CAGQARITDTQYF